Each of the 2 T cell receptor beta chains below was sequenced from the same sample in a study of T cells in Graves' hyperthyroidism and ophthalmopathy. Researchers took RNA transcripts and amplified the TCR beta CDR3 regions from them. TCR CDR3 regions were first amplified by RT-PCR with HTBI primers. TCRdb redid the calling of the multiplex PCR reads with MiXCR, one entry per CDR3 protein. The sample shows 50,000 to 55,000 distinct CDR3 sequences, less than 60% of them seen only once. Input material: blood. These receptors were collected from a woman between 45 and 60 years old with Graves' ophthalmopathy.

Ten or more counts support this clonotype. The chain couples TRBV5-1 to TRBJ1-5; D gene unclear. The CDR3 contains 13 residues. V shed 0 bases and J shed 7 bases, with 8 bases lying between them. The germline V gene encodes CDR1 SGHRS and CDR2 YFSETQ. Written as DNA, the CDR3 is TGCGCCAGCAGCTTGGACGAAGGACAGCCCCAGCATTTT. Translating it yields CASSLDEGQPQHF.

This clonotype has ten or more counts. V gene TRBV11-2 combines with J gene TRBJ2-3; no reliable D call. The CDR3 spans 15 residues. Germline V gives CDR1 SGHAT, CDR2 FQNNGV. Trimming took 5 bases from V and 2 from J, leaving 14 bases between them. The DNA for the CDR3 is TGTGCCAGCAGCCAAAGCCCCCAGTCCACAGATACGCAGTATTTT. The encoded protein is CASSQSPQSTDTQYF.